The T cell receptor (beta chain) described here comes from a study of graft-versus-host responses after intestinal transplantation listed by TCRdb under 2021. In the study overall: Recipients received multivisceral, liver-intestinal, or isolated intestinal transplants. Of the roughly 25 intestinal transplant recipients enrolled in the cohort, one of whom was a retransplant, 3 patients without pretransplant specimens were excluded. Bulk TCR-beta CDR3 sequencing was used to track graft-versus-host and host-versus-graft alloreactive T cell clones in the graft, circulation and bone marrow after intestinal transplantation. Every recipient was given anti-thymocyte globulin induction, followed by approximately three years of maintenance tacrolimus and steroids. Rather than being sequenced by the commercial service, samples from a few later patients were sequenced in-house on an Illumina MiSeq and processed with MiXCR. Alloreactive clones were identified by sequencing pre-transplant mixed lymphocyte reaction products and comparing them with unstimulated pre-transplant donor and recipient T cells. Donor T cell macrochimerism was defined as a peak of at least 4% donor T cells among recipient peripheral blood mononuclear cells. The research as a whole found: Early after transplant, peak levels of circulating GvH clones were associated with declines in HvG clones. GvH clones were detected in recipient bone marrow, and some appeared earlier in ileal mucosa or blood, consistent with an intestinal mucosal origin. In the allografts of patients with donor T cell macrochimerism, GvH to HvG T cell clonal ratios were high. The conclusions were limited by the relatively low number and heterogeneity of the intestinal transplant patients.

This clone was recorded once. Its antigen is still unknown. No much larger clonotype is one base removed from it; base qualities were not supplied. Receptor amplification or capture employed the immunoSEQ multiplex PCR assay. For most patients, genomic DNA was isolated with the Qiagen DNeasy Blood and Tissue Kit and sent frozen to Adaptive Biotechnologies for TCR sequencing. For most patients, genomic DNA was subjected to high-throughput TCR-beta CDR3 sequencing by Adaptive Biotechnologies. The authors' analysis ran thus. Adaptive's ImmunoSEQ software was the source of the TCR sequencing data for about 20 patients, while a few other patients were processed with MiXCR and VDJtools. CD4 versus CD8 sorting errors were corrected by removing sequences found in both subsets at a frequency ratio below 5:1. Because the origin of CDR3 nucleotide sequences shared between donor and recipient could not be assigned, those sequences were removed. To count as alloreactive, a clone needed at least 2-fold expansion over unstimulated cells and a minimum CFSE-low frequency of 0.002% (template counts) or 0.001% (read counts). Mappable clones were those detected in sequenced pre-transplant spleen, lymph node, or MLR CFSE-low populations of the donor or recipient. The cumulative frequency of alloreactive clones was calculated as a percentage of all sequences, weighted by copy number. This immuneACCESS table, as held by TCRdb, lists in-frame sequences with V and J called but not all clones. Of the missing ones, under half trace to an unresolved V gene in checked studies; the others have no known cause. V, J and clone size reflect that table, while D and trimming were determined from the DNA. This sample lists some 90,000 clones; about 90% were detected once. The ten biggest clones cover about 0.44% of the sample.

There are 14 amino acids in the CDR3, from cysteine to phenylalanine inclusive. The read is trimmed to its CDR3 DNA, 42 bases read in frame from base 1. V is cut by 6 bases and J by 1 base, and the space between the germline ends is 10 bases. The germline V gene (reference sequence) provides CDR1 SGHKS and CDR2 YYEKEE. The time point label of this sample denotes: cells obtained before transplantation from donor or recipient. CD3+CD4+ and CD3+CD8+ populations were FACS-sorted from unstimulated pre-transplant donor and recipient cells taken from spleen or lymph nodes. The V and J segments used are TRBV5-5 and TRBJ2-2; a tentative D call is TRBD2 (5 bases match). This specimen consisted of unstimulated CD8+ T cells sorted from spleen or lymph node cells, obtained before transplant. The sequence was collected from a human donor who was the organ donor for an intestinal transplant. The CDR3 is CASTVEGNTGELFF. The bases are TGTGCCAGCACTGTCGAGGGGAACACCGGGGAGCTGTTTTTT.